This TCR beta chain was recorded in a study of blood T cell repertoires in COVID-19. Participants in the exposed group had met a COVID-19 case in the 2 weeks before joining the study. Trimming took 4 bases from V and 5 from J, leaving 9 bases between them. The CDR3 extends over 12 amino acids. Germline lookup yields CDR1 MNHEY and CDR2 SVGEGT. Using immunoSEQ multiplex PCR, the repertoire was profiled, and TCRdb retains in-frame clones only, with some absent. The table lists around 250,000 clones, about 87% of them singletons, with around 3.2% in the top ten. The source of this sequence is a middle-aged woman who had been exposed to COVID-19. The specimen was PBMCs or T cells enriched from blood (not recorded which). The chain combines TRBV6-2 or TRBV6-3 with TRBJ2-7; D gene ambiguous. Here the CDR3 reads CASSSWADEQYV. The CDR3, as DNA: TGTGCCAGCAGTTCCTGGGCAGACGAGCAGTACGTC.